This T cell receptor (beta chain) was sequenced for a study of cytomegalovirus exposure and HLA in healthy donors. Generated by immunoSEQ multiplex PCR, the TCRdb table keeps only in-frame clones and is missing some. The table lists a few hundred thousand clones, around 88% of them singletons. The length of the CDR3 is 14 residues. Germline V gives CDR1 MNHNS, CDR2 SASEGT. V was pared by 6 bases and J by 3 bases, with 15 bases between. With respect to this clone: Its matching antigen is unknown.

General study findings and limits: Accounts indicate the classifier identified cytomegalovirus status with strong specificity and sensitivity. A subsequent analysis found that TCR clusters from the first cohort also tended to co-occur in the approximately 130 validation repertoires, with about 93% of cluster scores above 0. The study labeled 150 or so TCR beta chains cytomegalovirus-associated.

The donors were part of the approximately 130-subject validation cohort, which stood apart from the approximately 670-subject first cohort. The rearrangement links TRBV6-1 to TRBJ2-7, with a weak D call TRBD1 (6 bases). The TCR was taken from a woman younger than 35 in good health and CMV-seronegative. The sample taken for sequencing was PBMCs. In DNA, the CDR3 is TGTGCCAGCAGGGACAGTCCTCACCTCTACGAGCAGTACTTC. Protein: CASRDSPHLYEQYF.